The 20 T cell receptor beta chains presented below share a single source sample, sequenced in a study of T cell responses to AZD1222 COVID-19 vaccine. The table came from immunoSEQ multiplex PCR; TCRdb's copy has only in-frame clones and leaves some out. The sample holds roughly 150,000 clones; approximately 88% are singletons and the top ten take 2.2%. Sequenced material: peripheral blood, taken on day 0 of AZD1222 vaccination. These TCRs come from an adult in good health.

This sequence joins TRBV5-6 and TRBJ1-3, with TRBD1 as a possible D gene (6 bases). Germline V gene lookup returns CDR1 SGHDT and CDR2 YYEEEE. This CDR3 is 14 amino acids long. The germline V and J ends were trimmed by 4 bases and 4 bases, with 12 bases remaining between them. The CDR3 DNA reads TGTGCCAGCAGCGGATCAGGGGACGGAAACACCATATATTTT. Amino acids: CASSGSGDGNTIYF.

This clone has only a few counts. The rearrangement joins TRBV18 to TRBJ2-1, with 14 bases identical to TRBD2. Germline loops: CDR1 KGHSH, CDR2 LQKENI. The CDR3 has 16 amino acids. Losses at the gene ends were 1 base for V and 7 bases for J; bases not matched to a gene: 3. CDR3: CASSPRGLAGGNEQFF. The DNA for the CDR3 is TGTGCCAGCTCACCACGAGGACTAGCGGGAGGAAATGAGCAGTTCTTC.

The rearrangement joins TRBV5-1 to TRBJ2-7; no clear D gene. Germline assignment: CDR1 SGHRS and CDR2 YFSETQ. This CDR3 region has 14 residues. The V end lost 0 bases, the J end lost 0 bases, and 7 bases lay between the germline ends. The CDR3, as DNA: TGCGCCAGCAGCTTGGGGTCAGTCTCCTACGAGCAGTACTTC. Protein sequence: CASSLGSVSYEQYF. The variable domain in full, with the rest retrieved from reference TRBV5-1 and TRBJ2-7, is KAGVTQTPRYLIKTRGQQVTLSCSPISGHRSVSWYQQTPGQGLQFLFEYFSETQRNKGNFPGRFSGRQFSNSRSEMNVSTLELGDSALYLCASSLGSVSYEQYFGPGTRLTVT.

This sequence joins TRBV30 and TRBJ1-2; tentative D call: TRBD1 (5 bases). The germline gives CDR1 GTSNPN, CDR2 SVGIG (reference sequence). This CDR3 is 14 amino acids long. V dropped 3 bases and J dropped 6 bases, with 17 bases sitting between them. The CDR3 loop is CAWSITGGADGYTF. In DNA, the CDR3 is TGTGCCTGGAGCATCACCGGCGGGGCGGATGGCTACACCTTC. Filled out from reference TRBV30 and TRBJ1-2, the complete variable domain reads SQTIHQWPATLVQPVGSPLSLECTVEGTSNPNLYWYRQAAGRGLQLLFYSVGIGQISSEVPQNLSASRPQDRQFILSSKKLLLSDSGFYLCAWSITGGADGYTFGSGTRLTVV.

This sequence joins TRBV9 and TRBJ2-1; D ambiguous. V was trimmed by 2 bases and J by 4 bases, leaving 13 bases between them. Germline V gives CDR1 SGDLS, CDR2 YYNGEE. The CDR3 extends over 15 amino acids. CDR3 protein: CASSVTGIFYNEQFF. The CDR3 DNA sequence: TGTGCCAGCAGCGTCACCGGCATTTTTTACAATGAGCAGTTCTTC.

V usage is TRBV7-9 and J usage is TRBJ2-7; D gene unclear. The CDR3 is 11 amino acids. V was trimmed by 2 bases and J by 3 bases, leaving 2 bases between them. CDR1 is SEHNR and CDR2 is FQNEAQ in the germline V gene (reference sequence). The CDR3 sequence: CASSLNYEQYF. The CDR3 DNA sequence: TGTGCCAGCAGCTTAAACTACGAGCAGTACTTC.

The gene calls are TRBV14 and TRBJ2-1, with D uncertain. CDR3 length: 13 residues. CDR1 SGHDN and CDR2 FVKESK come from the germline V gene. Trimming pared 0 bases from V and 6 bases from J, leaving 6 bases between. The CDR3 is CASSQELLNEQFF. In DNA, the CDR3 is TGTGCCAGCAGCCAAGAGCTGCTCAATGAGCAGTTCTTC. The variable domain in full, completed from reference TRBV14 and TRBJ2-1, reads EAGVTQFPSHSVIEKGQTVTLRCDPISGHDNLYWYRRVMGKEIKFLLHFVKESKQDESGMPNNRFLAERTGGTYSTLKVQPAELEDSGVYFCASSQELLNEQFFGPGTRLTVL.

This clone was recorded only once. The chain links TRBV27 to TRBJ2-1; D ambiguous. The V end was cut by 7 bases, the J end by 0 bases, with 19 bases between. CDR1 is MNHEY and CDR2 is SMNVEV in the germline V gene (reference sequence). The CDR3 is 17 amino acids. For the CDR3, the DNA is TGTGCCAGCAAGATATGGGGTAGGCCGTACTCCTACAATGAGCAGTTCTTC. Residues: CASKIWGRPYSYNEQFF.

The chain joins TRBV27 to TRBJ1-2; 7 nucleotides line up with TRBD1. With 6 bases clipped from V and 4 bases from J, the junction kept 11 bases outside the gene matches. The CDR3 is 15 residues long. The germline V gene encodes CDR1 MNHEY and CDR2 SMNVEV (reference sequence). The CDR3 nucleotides read TGTGCCAGCAGGCACGGGACAGCCACTACCTATGGCTACACCTTC. Translated: CASRHGTATTYGYTF.

J is TRBJ2-3 and V is TRBV18; D is undetermined. V was shortened by 1 base and J by 1 base, with 12 bases between the two germline ends. The CDR3 loop spans 16 amino acids. Germline-derived CDR1 and CDR2 are KGHSH and LQKENI. The CDR3 DNA sequence: TGTGCCAGCTCACCACAGGGTCCCTCGGGCACAGATACGCAGTATTTT. This translates into CASSPQGPSGTDTQYF. The full variable domain, with the rest looked up from reference TRBV18 and TRBJ2-3, is NAGVMQNPRHLVRRRGQEARLRCSPMKGHSHVYWYRQLPEEGLKFMVYLQKENIIDESGMPKERFSAEFPKEGPSILRIQQVVRGDSAAYFCASSPQGPSGTDTQYFGPGTRLTVL.

This clone was seen more than once but under ten times. The chain has TRBV19 and TRBJ2-3, with D uncertain. Trimming removed 3 bases at V and 2 bases at J, with 6 bases between. Germline loops: CDR1 LNHDA, CDR2 SQIVND (reference sequence). The CDR3 has 13 residues. The CDR3 DNA sequence: TGTGCCAGTAGTATCCCCCCCACAGATACGCAGTATTTT. Protein product: CASSIPPTDTQYF.

The chain couples TRBV19 to TRBJ1-1; TRBD1 matches 7 bases. This CDR3 is built from 15 residues. Trimming took 0 bases from V and 3 from J; bases not matched to a gene: 4. Germline CDR1 and CDR2: LNHDA and SQIVND (reference sequence). This CDR3 reads CASSIDQGQYTEAFF. CDR3 coding DNA: TGTGCCAGTAGTATAGATCAGGGACAGTACACTGAAGCTTTCTTT.

The chain carries TRBV9 and TRBJ1-2; D is unclear. This CDR3 is 13 amino acids long. The V gene's germline CDR1 is SGDLS and CDR2 YYNGEE. V was shortened by 4 bases and J by 7 bases, with 14 bases between the two germline ends. The DNA for the CDR3 is TGTGCCAGCAGCCCCGACCGTTTCAGTGGCTACACCTTC. Its protein product is CASSPDRFSGYTF.

J is TRBJ1-3 and V is TRBV3-1 (or the pseudogene TRBV3-2); tentative D call: TRBD1 (6 bases). The CDR3 is made up of 13 amino acids. Germline V gene data show CDR1 as LGHDT and CDR2 as YNNKEL (reference sequence). V was clipped by 10 bases and J by 4 bases, with 14 bases between them. This CDR3 is CATGEWSGNTIYF. CDR3 sequence (DNA): TGTGCCACAGGGGAATGGTCCGGAAACACCATATATTTT.

The chain recombines TRBV18 with TRBJ2-7; TRBD1 aligns across 10 bases. This CDR3 contains 15 residues. V lost 3 bases and J lost 1; bases outside the gene matches: 3. Germline CDR1 is KGHSH and CDR2 is LQKENI. CDR3 nucleotide sequence: TGTGCCAGCTCACCGGGACAGGGGTTTTCCTACGAGCAGTACTTC. Translated, it gives CASSPGQGFSYEQYF.

This clone was detected once. The chain links TRBV5-4 to TRBJ2-1, with TRBD1 as a possible D gene (6 bases). The CDR3 length is 16 residues. The V end was cut by 3 bases, the J end by 8 bases, with 21 bases between. CDR1 and CDR2 (germline): SGHNT, YYREEE (reference sequence). The CDR3 spells CASSSITGFWSDEQFF. CDR3 bases: TGTGCCAGCAGCTCCATTACAGGGTTCTGGAGTGATGAGCAGTTCTTC.

The chain combines TRBV4-3 with TRBJ1-1, with no clear D. The CDR3 sequence is 13 residues long. V was cut by 3 bases and J by 4 bases, with 9 bases left in between. Germline CDR1 and CDR2: LGHNA and YSLEER. This CDR3 reads CASSHDPGTEAFF. In DNA form, the CDR3 reads TGCGCCAGCAGCCATGACCCGGGCACTGAAGCTTTCTTT.

Only one count was recorded for this clone. The J gene is TRBJ1-2, the V gene TRBV5-1; possibly TRBD1 for D (6 bases). CDR3 length equals 13 residues. Trimming shortened V by 5 bases and J by 8 bases, and 16 bases separated the two germline ends. Germline-derived CDR1 and CDR2 are SGHRS and YFSETQ. CDR3 amino acids: CASSSEGVVGYTF. CDR3 coding DNA: TGCGCCAGCAGTTCTGAGGGGGTAGTCGGCTACACCTTC.

This chain uses TRBV19 with TRBJ1-2; D gene unclear. CDR1 LNHDA and CDR2 SQIVND come from the germline V gene (reference sequence). This CDR3 has 12 residues. V was trimmed by 8 bases and J by 0 bases, leaving 7 bases between them. The CDR3 protein is CASSIANYGYTF. The CDR3 region has the DNA TGTGCCAGTTCTATAGCTAACTATGGCTACACCTTC.

The DNA of the CDR3 is TGTGCCAGCAGCAAAGTCCCCCCTGGGAGAATAGATAATTCACCCCTCCACTTT. Its protein is CASSKVPPGRIDNSPLHF. V and J are TRBV7-2 and TRBJ1-6; D remains unclear. V was shortened by 5 bases and J by 5 bases, with 22 bases between the two germline ends. CDR1 and CDR2 (germline): SGHTA, FQGNSA. The CDR3 has 18 amino acids.